In this sample, the clone carrying this T cell receptor (beta chain) turned up once. Its antigen is unknown. Germline CDR1 reads LNHDA; CDR2 reads SQIVND (reference sequence). V lost 3 bases to trimming and J lost 3 bases, with 23 bases between them. The CDR3 loop spans 18 amino acids. Adult donors, all healthy and HIV-negative, had no recent acute infections or vaccinations. The record originates from a study of shared clonotypes between healthy human individuals. Across the whole study: CD4 naive and CD4 memory each took three plates per donor, while CD8 naive took two and CD8 memory one. General observations from the study: The four-donor shared clonotypes exceeded non-shared clonotypes in generation probability, with non-shared ones scoring lower.

Measured with immunoSEQ multiplex PCR; TCRdb has only the in-frame clones, and not every one. The repertoire has 700,000 or so clones, about 78% of them found once; the top ten carry 1.8%. The sample was memory CD4+ T cells sorted from blood. As to subset: CD45RA-negative fraction. The rearrangement links TRBV19 to TRBJ1-2; D is unresolved. The receptor was derived from a woman aged 30 to 39 in good health. CDR3 in amino acids: CASSIGVGSIDTYYGYTF. The CDR3, as DNA: TGTGCCAGTAGTATCGGGGTCGGTTCCATTGACACCTACTATGGCTACACCTTC. The variable domain in full, completed from reference TRBV19 and TRBJ1-2, reads DGGITQSPKYLFRKEGQNVTLSCEQNLNHDAMYWYRQDPGQGLRLIYYSQIVNDFQKGDIAEGYSVSREKKESFPLTVTSAQKNPTAFYLCASSIGVGSIDTYYGYTFGSGTRLTVV.